This is a list of T cell receptor beta chains from one sample in a study of Ad26.COV2.S vaccination and SARS-CoV-2 variants. Here immunoSEQ multiplex PCR was the method, and the copy in TCRdb shows in-frame clones only, minus some. The sample carries more than 400,000 clones, 90% recorded once. Material: peripheral blood, obtained in a trial of Ad26.COV2.S vaccine versus placebo. Receptors originate from a person between 18 and 65 years old who received the Ad26.COV2.S COVID-19 vaccine or a placebo. Both conserved end residues are part of each CDR3.

CDR3	V
CASSALGSGDEQYF	TRBV7-6
CASSQVDGMRVNEQFF	TRBV4-2
CASSQGTTQETQYF	TRBV3-1/TRBV3-2
CASRPQGDSNQPQHF	TRBV28
CASSMNTEAFF	TRBV6-5
CASSSSGQGLYQPQHF	TRBV27
CASRSSLGQGGQPQHF	TRBV28
CAISGAGTSGRSDNEQFF	TRBV10-3
CASSEGGQPQHF	TRBV2
CASSLRLAGVDEQFF	TRBV11-3
CASSPRSLAGERDTQYF	TRBV4-2
CASSKGGPRNQPQHF	TRBV28
CASSPRGDGYTF	TRBV7-8
CASSPPTSGSVSQYF	TRBV7-9
CATGIPNQPQHF	TRBV10-3
CASSSALDPTYEQYF	TRBV5-4
CAIRASDRGRTEAFF	TRBV10-3
CASSFRQVKATNEKLFF	TRBV13
CASSSPVSYNEQFF	TRBV5-1
CASSFGTSRNEQFF	TRBV7-9
CASSLVDSPEAFF	TRBV5-4
CASSPNKQGAYYF	TRBV27
CASSLGRTQYF	TRBV7-2